These 30 T cell receptor beta chains were sequenced from one sample in a study of T cells after yellow fever vaccination. TCRdb used MiXCR to reprocess the 5' RACE reads, holding one entry per CDR3 protein. The table shows 50,000 or so distinct CDR3 sequences, with roughly 7.3% occurring only once. The sample consisted of CD8+ T cells sorted from PBMCs, taken more than 13 days after the first yellow fever vaccination. The receptors shown here come from a man younger than 35 who received the YFV17D yellow fever vaccine.

This clonotype was counted at least ten times. The J gene is TRBJ2-3, the V gene TRBV5-1, with D perhaps being TRBD1 or TRBD2 (5 bases each). The CDR3 loop spans 14 amino acids. Germline V lookup: CDR1 SGHRS, CDR2 YFSETQ. V dropped 2 bases and J dropped 5 bases, with 12 bases sitting between them. The CDR3 is CASSFEGHKDTQYF. As DNA, the CDR3 is TGCGCCAGCAGCTTTGAGGGGCATAAAGATACGCAGTATTTT. Full variable domain (missing parts from reference TRBV5-1 and TRBJ2-3): KAGVTQTPRYLIKTRGQQVTLSCSPISGHRSVSWYQQTPGQGLQFLFEYFSETQRNKGNFPGRFSGRQFSNSRSEMNVSTLELGDSALYLCASSFEGHKDTQYFGPGTRLTVL.

Ten or more counts support this clonotype. The rearrangement uses TRBV7-3 and TRBJ1-1; D gene unclear. CDR1 and CDR2 from the germline V gene are SGHTA and FQGTGA. The CDR3 is made up of 16 amino acids. V was clipped by 2 bases and J by 0 bases, with 13 bases between them. The CDR3: CASSLAPGDLNTEAFF. CDR3 DNA sequence: TGTGCCAGCAGCTTAGCCCCCGGAGATTTGAACACTGAAGCTTTCTTT.

This clonotype has ten or more counts. CDR3 nucleotides: TGTGCCAGCAGCGTTGGGGGGGGGGTGCCCTACGAGCAGTACTTC. Protein sequence: CASSVGGGVPYEQYF. This sequence joins TRBV9 and TRBJ2-7, with 7 nucleotides matching TRBD2. This CDR3 comprises 15 residues. Germline CDR1 and CDR2: SGDLS and YYNGEE. V was pared by 2 bases and J by 2 bases, with 7 bases of the junction left unmatched.

This clonotype was counted many times. V and J are TRBV2 and TRBJ1-1; 11 nucleotides match TRBD1. V lost 3 bases and J lost 8; bases outside the gene matches: 5. The germline CDR1 and CDR2 sequences are SNHLY and FYNNEI. The CDR3 sequence is 14 residues long. The CDR3 loop reads CASSDGQGAAEAFF. As DNA, the CDR3 is TGTGCCAGCAGTGATGGACAGGGGGCAGCCGAAGCTTTCTTT.

This clonotype has at least ten counts. This chain uses TRBV4-1 with TRBJ2-2; D is possibly TRBD1 (5 bases). CDR3 length equals 14 residues. The V gene's germline CDR1 is MGHRA and CDR2 YSYEKL. Trimming removed 3 bases from V and 7 bases from J, with 12 bases in between. This CDR3 is CASSHPQGIGELFF. The CDR3 DNA reads as TGCGCCAGCAGCCACCCCCAGGGTATCGGGGAGCTGTTTTTT.

This clonotype was detected ten times or more. This chain joins TRBV19 and TRBJ2-1; D is possibly TRBD1 (5 bases). Germline V CDR1 and CDR2: LNHDA, SQIVND (reference sequence). Trimming took off 2 bases at V and 6 bases at J, with 5 bases between the two ends. The CDR3 spans 12 residues. CDR3 sequence reads: CASSIQGNEQFF. The CDR3 DNA reads TGTGCCAGTAGTATACAGGGCAATGAGCAGTTCTTC.

This clonotype was counted at least ten times. The chain is built from TRBV4-1 and TRBJ2-4; D gene unclear. The J call may be incorrect, as the DNA end agrees better with TRBJ2-5. This CDR3 region has 12 residues. Per the germline V gene, CDR1 is MGHRA and CDR2 is YSYEKL. The CDR3: CASSQDRRTQYF. CDR3 nucleotides: TGCGCCAGCAGCCAAGATAGGAGGACCCAGTACTTC.

This clonotype was seen only a few times. This sequence joins TRBV19 and TRBJ1-4; TRBD1 agrees at 7 bases. The V and J ends lost 3 bases and 10 bases, in that order; junction bases with no gene match: 17. The CDR3 contains 17 residues. The germline V gene has CDR1 LNHDA and CDR2 SQIVND (reference sequence). CDR3 nucleotide sequence: TGTGCCAGTAGTATGGATACAGGGGACCTCCGGAGTGGAAAACTGTTTTTT. It translates to CASSMDTGDLRSGKLFF.

This clonotype was found a few times. The chain has TRBV7-9 and TRBJ2-7, with D maybe TRBD1 (5 bases). Trimming cost V 5 bases and J 3 bases, with 11 bases left between them. CDR3 size: 13 residues. Germline lookup yields CDR1 SEHNR and CDR2 FQNEAQ (reference sequence). CDR3 DNA sequence: TGTGCCAGCAGCCGGACACACGACTACGAGCAGTACTTC. Its protein product is CASSRTHDYEQYF.

This clonotype was counted ten times or more. Sequence at one end of the junction differs from germline and may be a read error. The rearrangement uses TRBV7-9 and TRBJ1-3; D unresolved. CDR1 and CDR2 from the germline V gene are SEHNR and FQNEAQ (reference sequence). This CDR3 comprises 8 residues. The CDR3 is CASSPFHF. As DNA, the CDR3 is TGTGCCAGCAGCCCTTTTCATTTT. Filled out from reference TRBV7-9 and TRBJ1-3, the complete variable domain reads DTGVSQNPRHKITKRGQNVTFRCDPISEHNRLYWYRQTLGQGPEFLTYFQNEAQLEKSRLLSDRFSAERPKGSFSTLEIQRTEQGDSAMYLCASSPFHFGEGSWLTVV.

This clonotype was seen ten or more times. CDR3 in DNA: TGTGCCACCAGTGAAGGGGTTTCAACTAATGAAAAACTGTTTTTT. Amino acids: CATSEGVSTNEKLFF. This chain connects TRBV24-1 to TRBJ1-4; D might be TRBD1 (5 bases). The germline V and J ends were trimmed by 4 bases and 0 bases, with 8 bases remaining between them. Germline assignment: CDR1 KGHDR and CDR2 SFDVKD. The CDR3 is made up of 15 amino acids.

This clonotype has at least ten counts. The V and J genes are TRBV6-1 and TRBJ2-7; maybe TRBD1 (6 bases). CDR3 length: 15 amino acids. The V gene's germline CDR1 is MNHNS and CDR2 SASEGT. Between the trimmed V and J ends, which lost 6 bases and 0 bases, there was a span of 15 bases. The CDR3 nucleotides are TGTGCCAGCAGACCACAGGACAGAACCTCCTACGAGCAGTACTTC. This sequence encodes CASRPQDRTSYEQYF.

Ten or more counts support this clonotype. The chain carries TRBV6-5 and TRBJ2-3, with unresolved D. Trimming pared 4 bases from V and 5 bases from J, leaving 10 bases between. The germline gives CDR1 MNHEY, CDR2 SVGAGI. The CDR3 is 13 amino acids. The CDR3 protein is CASSSSLVDTQYF. The DNA of the CDR3 is TGTGCCAGCAGTTCCTCCTTGGTAGATACGCAGTATTTT.

At least ten counts were recorded for this clonotype. This chain connects TRBV29-1 to TRBJ1-2, with 8 positions matching TRBD1. Germline V gene sequence: CDR1 SQVTM, CDR2 ANQGSEA. Trimming cost V 5 bases and J 8 bases; bases outside gene matches: 10. The CDR3 sequence is 13 residues long. The CDR3 is CSVPRTGLKGYTF. In nucleotides, the CDR3 is TGCAGCGTTCCACGGACAGGGTTGAAGGGCTACACCTTC. Looking up the rest from reference TRBV29-1 and TRBJ1-2 gives the full variable domain: SAVISQKPSRDICQRGTSLTIQCQVDSQVTMMFWYRQQPGQSLTLIATANQGSEATYESGFVIDKFPISRPNLTFSTLTVSNMSPEDSSIYLCSVPRTGLKGYTFGSGTRLTVV.

This clonotype has at least ten counts. This sequence joins TRBV29-1 and TRBJ1-3; D remains unclear. Germline lookup yields CDR1 SQVTM and CDR2 ANQGSEA. Trimming took 4 bases from V and 9 from J, leaving 10 bases between them. CDR3 length equals 11 residues. This chain's CDR3 is CSVAYSGTIYF. CDR3 DNA sequence: TGCAGCGTTGCTTACAGCGGCACCATATATTTT. The full variable domain, completed using reference TRBV29-1 and TRBJ1-3, is SAVISQKPSRDICQRGTSLTIQCQVDSQVTMMFWYRQQPGQSLTLIATANQGSEATYESGFVIDKFPISRPNLTFSTLTVSNMSPEDSSIYLCSVAYSGTIYFGEGSWLTVV.

This clonotype has ten or more counts. This chain uses TRBV20-1 with TRBJ2-1; D possibly uses TRBD1 or TRBD2 (5 bases each). Germline CDR1 reads DFQATT; CDR2 reads SNEGSKA (reference sequence). This CDR3 has 15 amino acids. V was pared by 4 bases and J by 0 bases, with 13 bases between. The CDR3 bases are TGCAGTGCTACCTCATGGGGGAGCTCCTACAATGAGCAGTTCTTC. Protein: CSATSWGSSYNEQFF.

This clonotype was detected ten times or more. The chain recombines TRBV23-1 with TRBJ2-1; D may match TRBD1 or TRBD2 (5 bases each). TRBV23-1 is an ORF, and what it does is uncertain. Trimming left V 2 bases short and J 3 bases short, with 11 bases between. The CDR3 has 15 residues. The CDR3 DNA is TGCGCCAGCAGTCAAGAGGGGTTCCTCTACAATGAGCAGTTCTTC. Its translation: CASSQEGFLYNEQFF.

This clonotype was observed at least ten times. The chain employs TRBV29-1 and TRBJ2-1; 13 bases align to TRBD2. Germline loops: CDR1 SQVTM, CDR2 ANQGSEA. The CDR3 covers 14 residues. The J segment lost 5 bases and the V segment lost 5 bases, leaving 3 bases of the junction unmatched. The chain's CDR3 is CSVPTSGGHNEQFF. In DNA, the CDR3 is TGCAGCGTTCCGACTAGCGGGGGGCACAATGAGCAGTTCTTC.

This clonotype was observed many times. This sequence joins TRBV29-1 and TRBJ2-7; D may be TRBD2 (5 bases). The ends were cut back, 6 bases at V and 3 bases at J, with 12 bases in the middle. In germline, CDR1 is SQVTM, CDR2 ANQGSEA. The CDR3 runs to 12 residues. The CDR3 protein is CSVGELDYEQYF. The CDR3 nucleotides read TGCAGCGTGGGAGAGTTGGACTACGAGCAGTACTTC.

This clonotype was counted at least ten times. The gene calls are TRBV12-3 or TRBV12-4 and TRBJ1-5; D unclear. The CDR3 spans 11 residues. V was shortened by 2 bases and J by 11 bases, with 7 bases between the two germline ends. CDR3 amino acids: CASSLSESQHF. The CDR3 DNA reads TGTGCCAGCAGTTTATCCGAGTCCCAGCATTTT.

This clonotype was detected only a few times. The V gene is TRBV7-9, the J gene TRBJ2-7; 7 bases are a match to TRBD2. The CDR3 is 13 residues long. Germline V lookup: CDR1 SEHNR, CDR2 FQNEAQ (reference sequence). V dropped 8 bases and J dropped 3; count of bases not matched to a gene: 7. Written as DNA, the CDR3 is TGTGCCAGCGGGGGGGGTGATGGCTACGAGCAGTACGTC. Residues: CASGGGDGYEQYV.

This clonotype was recorded many times. This chain connects TRBV7-8 to TRBJ2-7; possible D gene TRBD2, 6 bases. Trimming removed 3 bases at V and 0 bases at J, with 12 bases between. The CDR3 runs to 15 residues. Germline loops: CDR1 SGHVS, CDR2 FQNEAQ. The CDR3: CASSLTGVSSYEQYF. As DNA, the CDR3 is TGTGCCAGCAGCTTGACGGGGGTCTCCTCCTACGAGCAGTACTTC.

This clonotype has a count of ten or more. V and J are TRBV5-1 and TRBJ1-1; 7 nucleotides align to TRBD1. Germline V CDR1 and CDR2: SGHRS, YFSETQ. The CDR3 contains 14 residues. V lost 4 bases, J lost 3 bases, and 6 bases stayed unmatched. The DNA for the CDR3 is TGCGCCAGCAGCGAGGACAGGACCTACACTGAAGCTTTCTTT. It codes for CASSEDRTYTEAFF.

This clonotype showed up many times. The chain is built from TRBV12-3 or TRBV12-4 and TRBJ2-1; no definite D call. V shed 0 bases and J shed 6 bases, with 6 bases lying between them. This CDR3 is built from 13 residues. The CDR3 loop reads CASSLAGINEQFF. As DNA, the CDR3 is TGTGCCAGCAGTTTAGCTGGAATCAATGAGCAGTTCTTC.

The CDR3 sequence: CASSKTGLHTGELFF. For the CDR3, the DNA is TGTGCCAGCAGCAAAACGGGATTACACACCGGGGAGCTGTTTTTT. This chain connects TRBV6-2 or TRBV6-3 to TRBJ2-2; D is possibly TRBD2 (5 bases). Per germline, CDR1 MNHEY and CDR2 SVGEGT. CDR3 length equals 15 residues. V dropped 6 bases and J dropped 3 bases, with 14 bases sitting between them.

The table lists this clonotype with many counts. The chain joins TRBV6-6 to TRBJ2-7; no reliable D call. This CDR3 region has 13 residues. CDR1 and CDR2 (germline): MNHNY, SVGAGI (reference sequence). V was clipped by 4 bases and J by 8 bases, with 15 bases between them. CDR3 amino acids: CASSSGGVPKQYV. The CDR3 bases are TGTGCCAGCAGTTCAGGTGGTGTCCCGAAGCAGTACGTC.

In this sample, this clonotype turned up many times. The gene calls are TRBV28 and TRBJ2-4, with D possibly called TRBD1 or TRBD2 (5 bases each). Trimming removed 4 bases from V and 8 bases from J, with 27 bases in between. Germline-derived CDR1 and CDR2 are MDHEN and SYDVKM. The CDR3 has 18 amino acids. This CDR3 reads CASSSSLAPGTLSYIQYF. The DNA of the CDR3 is TGTGCCAGCAGTTCCAGCCTAGCCCCGGGGACCTTGTCCTACATTCAGTACTTC.

This clonotype was seen repeatedly, ten times or more. The J gene is TRBJ2-1, the V gene TRBV5-6, with D unresolved. Germline V gives CDR1 SGHDT, CDR2 YYEEEE. This CDR3 is built from 16 residues. With 2 bases removed from V and 5 bases from J, the gap between germline ends came to 17 bases. This CDR3 is CASSFTDLLHNNEQFF. The DNA for the CDR3 is TGTGCCAGCAGCTTTACCGACCTTCTGCATAACAATGAGCAGTTCTTC.

Many counts were recorded for this clonotype. J is TRBJ2-1 and V is TRBV20-1, with D possibly being TRBD2 (5 bases). Per germline, CDR1 DFQATT and CDR2 SNEGSKA (reference sequence). The CDR3 is made up of 14 amino acids. V was trimmed by 1 base and J by 5 bases, leaving 12 bases between them. In DNA, the CDR3 is TGCAGTGCTAGAGGATTGCGGGCTAACAATGAGCAGTTCTTC. It is translated as CSARGLRANNEQFF.

This clonotype was recorded at least ten times. This sequence joins TRBV5-1 and TRBJ1-2; D is unclear. This CDR3 is built from 13 residues. Trimming stripped 4 bases from V and 7 bases from J, with 14 bases between. Germline V CDR1 and CDR2: SGHRS, YFSETQ. The CDR3 loop is CASSHRAPIGYTF. The CDR3 nucleotides read TGCGCCAGCAGCCACCGGGCTCCCATTGGCTACACCTTC.